The T cell receptor (beta chain) described here comes from a study of cytomegalovirus exposure and HLA in healthy donors. Looking at the study overall: Out of 398 genotyped donors, less than 85% belonged to the Caucasian-associated ancestry cluster.

A word on this clone: Germline and junction disagree at one end, which may indicate a read error.

It was with 60 Vbeta and 13 Jbeta primers that the PCR ran. Clones were read by immunoSEQ multiplex PCR, and TCRdb kept only the in-frame ones, dropping some. This table holds 150,000 to 200,000 clones, roughly two thirds found once. The sequenced sample consisted of PBMCs. The clonotype originates from a woman aged 18-29 years in good health and CMV-seropositive.

The CDR3: CSSSSQGLNIQYF. The CDR3 DNA reads TGTTCCAGCAGCTCACAGGGGTTAAACATTCAGTACTTC. This sequence joins TRBV7-9 and TRBJ2-4; 7 bases map to TRBD1. Germline V gives CDR1 SEHNR, CDR2 FQNEAQ (reference sequence). The CDR3 spans 13 residues. Variable domain in full (rest from reference TRBV7-9 and TRBJ2-4): DTGVSQNPRHKITKRGQNVTFRCDPISEHNRLYWYRQTLGQGPEFLTYFQNEAQLEKSRLLSDRFSAERPKGSFSTLEIQRTEQGDSAMYLCSSSSQGLNIQYFGAGTRLSVL.